Shown below are 13 T cell receptor beta chains from a single sample sequenced in a study of blood T cell repertoires in COVID-19. TCRdb's copy holds only in-frame clones and misses some; the assay was immunoSEQ multiplex PCR. The sample includes under 200,000 clones, approximately 85% of them seen just once. The sample was peripheral blood. The receptors shown here come from a woman aged 50 to 65 with COVID-19, enrolled during active disease.

The chain's CDR3 is CASSTPPGLAGGLETQYF. The DNA of the CDR3 is TGTGCCAGTAGTACACCTCCGGGACTAGCGGGGGGATTGGAGACCCAGTACTTC. The rearrangement links TRBV19 to TRBJ2-5, with 15 bases lining up with TRBD2. CDR1 LNHDA and CDR2 SQIVND come from the germline V gene (reference sequence). The CDR3 is 18 amino acids. After removal of 4 bases from V and 5 bases from J, the junction contained 11 bases not matched to a gene.

This clone appeared a few times. The chain employs TRBV9 and TRBJ2-3; D unresolved. V was clipped by 0 bases and J by 0 bases, with 5 bases between them. Per germline, CDR1 SGDLS and CDR2 YYNGEE. The CDR3 loop spans 14 amino acids. CDR3 sequence reads: CASSVDLSTDTQYF. The DNA for the CDR3 is TGTGCCAGCAGCGTAGATCTTAGCACAGATACGCAGTATTTT.

The rearrangement links TRBV6-5 to TRBJ2-3, with 9 bases matching TRBD1. V lost 4 bases and J lost 5; bases outside the gene matches: 7. Per the germline V gene, CDR1 is MNHEY and CDR2 is SVGAGI. This CDR3 spans 15 amino acids. CDR3 sequence (DNA): TGTGCCAGCAGTTCGCGGGACAGGGCTTTAGATACGCAGTATTTT. It specifies CASSSRDRALDTQYF.

The chain links TRBV5-6 to TRBJ1-3, with a possible D match to TRBD1 (6 bases). This CDR3 has 16 amino acids. Germline CDR1 reads SGHDT; CDR2 reads YYEEEE. Trimming shortened V by 4 bases and J by 3 bases, and 17 bases separated the two germline ends. The CDR3: CASSPSDRLSGNTIYF. In DNA form, the CDR3 reads TGTGCCAGCAGCCCATCCGACAGGCTCAGTGGAAACACCATATATTTT.

CDR3: CASSSGGGEPQHF. The DNA of the CDR3 is TGCGCCAGCAGCTCCGGGGGTGGGGAGCCCCAGCATTTT. This chain uses TRBV5-1 with TRBJ1-5; perhaps TRBD1 as D (5 bases). This CDR3 contains 13 residues. V was cut by 3 bases and J by 8 bases, with 12 bases left in between. Per germline, CDR1 SGHRS and CDR2 YFSETQ.

The V gene is TRBV4-1, the J gene TRBJ1-3; D gene uncertain. Germline V CDR1 and CDR2: MGHRA, YSYEKL. The V and J ends lost 3 bases and 1 base respectively, with 16 bases between them. The CDR3 loop spans 17 amino acids. In DNA form, the CDR3 reads TGCGCCAGCAGCCACGGACCAAGCGGGCTATCTGGAAACACCATATATTTT. Protein sequence: CASSHGPSGLSGNTIYF.

V is TRBV6-2 or TRBV6-3 and J is TRBJ2-3; 8 bases line up with TRBD2. V shed 3 bases and J 5 bases; nucleotides not matched to a gene: 10. The CDR3 runs to 16 residues. Germline-derived CDR1 and CDR2 are MNHEY and SVGEGT. The CDR3 nucleotides are TGTGCCAGCAGTTATAGGTTAGCGGGGCTGTTAGATACGCAGTATTTT. It specifies CASSYRLAGLLDTQYF.

The rearrangement joins TRBV12-3 or TRBV12-4 to TRBJ2-7; D might be TRBD1 (5 bases). The CDR3 runs to 13 residues. Between the trimmed V and J ends, which lost 6 bases and 3 bases, there was a span of 12 bases. The DNA for the CDR3 is TGTGCCAGCAGACCGGACGACAGCTACGAGCAGTACTTC. It specifies CASRPDDSYEQYF.

The CDR3, as DNA: TGTGCCAGCAGCGTAGGAGGGGGTGTCACTGAAGCTTTCTTT. Its protein product is CASSVGGGVTEAFF. The V and J genes are TRBV9 and TRBJ1-1, with D possibly matching TRBD1 (6 bases). This CDR3 is 14 amino acids long. The germline V and J ends were trimmed by 0 bases and 4 bases, with 10 bases remaining between them. Germline CDR1 is SGDLS and CDR2 is YYNGEE.

In nucleotides, the CDR3 is TGTGCCATCCGGGACAGTTCGAACTATGGCTACACCTTC. Protein: CAIRDSSNYGYTF. The gene calls are TRBV6-5 and TRBJ1-2; 7 nucleotides match TRBD1. CDR3 length: 13 amino acids. Germline V gives CDR1 MNHEY, CDR2 SVGAGI. J gave up 2 bases and V 10 bases, and 7 bases lay outside the gene matches.

The chain uses TRBV30 and TRBJ2-1; 13 bases match TRBD2. CDR1 is GTSNPN, CDR2 SVGIG, per germline (reference sequence). The CDR3 spans 15 residues. Trimming took 4 bases from V and 8 from J; bases not matched to a gene: 8. The DNA of the CDR3 is TGTGCCTGGACCAAAGGACTAGCGGGGGCCGATGAGCAGTTCTTC. Its protein product is CAWTKGLAGADEQFF.

CDR3: CASSFPGGGLNTGELFF. CDR3 in DNA: TGCGCCAGCAGCTTTCCTGGCGGGGGTCTGAACACCGGGGAGCTGTTTTTT. The chain combines TRBV5-1 with TRBJ2-2, with 7 bases matching TRBD2. This CDR3 is 17 amino acids long. The J segment lost 1 base and the V segment lost 2 bases, leaving 8 bases of the junction unmatched. Germline-derived CDR1 and CDR2 are SGHRS and YFSETQ. The whole variable domain, filled in from reference TRBV5-1 and TRBJ2-2, reads KAGVTQTPRYLIKTRGQQVTLSCSPISGHRSVSWYQQTPGQGLQFLFEYFSETQRNKGNFPGRFSGRQFSNSRSEMNVSTLELGDSALYLCASSFPGGGLNTGELFFGEGSRLTVL.

The V call is TRBV6-5, the J call TRBJ2-5; the match to TRBD1 covers 8 bases. The junction had 0 bases not matched to a gene; V was cut back by 2 bases and J by 4 bases. Germline V gene sequence: CDR1 MNHEY, CDR2 SVGAGI. The CDR3 loop spans 13 amino acids. CDR3 nucleotides: TGTGCCAGCAGTTACGGGACAGGAGAGACCCAGTACTTC. The encoded protein is CASSYGTGETQYF.